This T cell receptor beta chain was found in a study of CD8 T cells in Susac syndrome (dated by TCRdb to between 2017 and 2020). As for the study more broadly: Of the Susac syndrome patients who were sequenced, about eight were in clinical remission while six had clinically active disease. The study compared CD8+ T cell repertoire clonality among eleven to twelve healthy donors, 14 Susac syndrome patients and about 16 multiple sclerosis patients. Repertoire sequencing was used to test whether CD8+ T cell activation and differentiation in Susac syndrome was antigen driven. Susac syndrome patients were therapy-naive, on corticosteroids (some also receiving IVIg), or on IVIg alone at blood withdrawal. Beyond this particular receptor, the publication reports: Clonal expansion was seen in Susac syndrome CD8+ repertoires, peaking in CD8+ TEMRA cells and being greater in clinically active patients than in remitting ones. The TCR sequencing and HLA analysis was acknowledged to have included a relatively small number of individuals. In the total CD8+ and CD8+ TEMRA repertoires, roughly 15 and five Susac-specific public clones, respectively, were identified.

Regarding this clonotype: Its antigen remains unidentified. Per-base quality was not reported, and no clone a single base away is much larger than it.

CDR1 and CDR2 (MNHEY, SVGEGT) derive from the germline V gene. The CDR3 runs 11 amino acids, cysteine and phenylalanine included. Only the CDR3 part of the read is kept: 33 bases, read in frame from the first base. V loses 2 bases of germline sequence and J loses 5 bases, and the interval between the two ends is 3 bases. Peripheral blood CD8+ and CD4+ T cells from healthy donors, Susac syndrome patients and multiple sclerosis patients were profiled using high-throughput TCR beta sequencing. The Susac syndrome patients fulfilled recently defined diagnostic criteria for definite or probable disease. Bulk CD8+ and CD4+ T cells were purified magnetically by negative isolation, whereas CD8+ TEMRA cells were enriched by FACS. Blood was drawn into EDTA tubes, processed within 24 hours, and PBMCs were isolated by density gradient centrifugation. PBMCs intended for TCR sequencing were cryopreserved in liquid nitrogen and were subsequently thawed in a 37 degrees C water bath. The sorted or isolated CD4+, CD8+ and CD8+ TEMRA cells reached a purity of at least 90%.

RNA was extracted with the RNeasy kit and about 0.5 to 1 ug was reverse transcribed using random hexamers. The immunoSEQ multiplex PCR assay, covering 54 Vbeta and 13 Jbeta segments, was used to amplify TCR beta CDR3 regions. PCR amplification bias was corrected by using a synthetic template baseline for primer optimization and computational correction. From the authors' description of their analysis: Reads were annotated to V, D and J genes according to IMGT and were analyzed with immunoSEQ Analyzer, with only productive sequences retained. Clonality was calculated as one minus the Shannon entropy normalized by log2 of the number of productive unique sequences. Public and private clones were assessed among the 100 most prevalent clones of each patient and control. A clone was defined as Susac-specific if it was absent from the healthy and MS cohorts, from over 1,000 published viral clones and from other ImmuneACCESS disease sequences. TCRdb's own reprocessing of the public reads used fastp at Q25 and MiXCR and kept productive beta chains. Entries that share a CDR3 protein sequence are merged under the most common genes and DNA. TCRdb, rather than the study authors, made the V and J calls. This sample comprises about 130,000 distinct CDR3 sequences, 90% to 95% of them detected only once. More than 0.2% of the sample goes to the ten largest clones.

The origin of this receptor is a human donor with Susac syndrome. The chain uses TRBV6-2 or TRBV6-3 and TRBJ2-5, with the D gene not confidently named. Material: CD8+ T cells from PBMCs. The CDR3: CASSYTETQYF. The DNA sequence is TGTGCCAGCAGTTACACGGAGACCCAGTACTTC.